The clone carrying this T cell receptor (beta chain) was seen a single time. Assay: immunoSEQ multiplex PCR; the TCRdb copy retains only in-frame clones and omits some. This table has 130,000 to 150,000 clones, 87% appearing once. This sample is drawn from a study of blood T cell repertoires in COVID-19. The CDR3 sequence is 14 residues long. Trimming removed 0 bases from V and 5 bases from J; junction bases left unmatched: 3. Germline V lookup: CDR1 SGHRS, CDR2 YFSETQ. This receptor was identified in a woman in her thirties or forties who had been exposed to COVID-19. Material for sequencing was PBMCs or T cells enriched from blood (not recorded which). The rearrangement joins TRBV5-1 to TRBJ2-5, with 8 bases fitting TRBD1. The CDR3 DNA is TGCGCCAGCAGCTTGGGGACAGGGAGGGAGACCCAGTACTTC. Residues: CASSLGTGRETQYF.